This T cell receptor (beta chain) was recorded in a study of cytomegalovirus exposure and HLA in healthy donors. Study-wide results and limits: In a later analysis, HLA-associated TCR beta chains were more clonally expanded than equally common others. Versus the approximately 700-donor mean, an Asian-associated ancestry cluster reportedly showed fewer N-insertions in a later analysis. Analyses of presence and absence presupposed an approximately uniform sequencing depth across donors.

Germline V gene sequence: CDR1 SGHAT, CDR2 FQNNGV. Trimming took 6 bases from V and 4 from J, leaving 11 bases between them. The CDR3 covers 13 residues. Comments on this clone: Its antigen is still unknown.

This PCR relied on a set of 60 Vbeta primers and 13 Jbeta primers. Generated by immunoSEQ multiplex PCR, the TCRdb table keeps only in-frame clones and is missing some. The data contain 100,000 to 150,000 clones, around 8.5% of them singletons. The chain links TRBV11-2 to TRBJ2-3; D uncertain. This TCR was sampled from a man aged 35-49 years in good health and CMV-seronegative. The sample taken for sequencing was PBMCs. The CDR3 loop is CASRGPMADTQYF. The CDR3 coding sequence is TGTGCCAGCAGGGGCCCCATGGCAGATACGCAGTATTTT.